The entry that follows covers one T cell receptor (beta chain) sequence. In the authors' methods: Cell counts per sample came from amplifying reference gene primers. Some clones are missing from TCRdb's copy, which holds only in-frame ones; the method was immunoSEQ multiplex PCR. The V and J calls and clone size are taken from that table; D and trimming were inferred from the DNA. This sample has fewer than 300,000 clones, with 88% found just once. The ends lost 0 bases at V and 3 bases at J; junction bases unmatched: 6. Germline V gene data show CDR1 as SGDLS and CDR2 as YYNGEE. The CDR3 runs 15 residues. The data were obtained in a study of blood T cell repertoires in COVID-19.

The specimen sequenced was peripheral blood. The gene calls are TRBV9 and TRBJ2-7; 7 bases line up with TRBD2. The receptor was isolated from a man in his 60s who had recovered from COVID-19. The CDR3 spells CASSVGSGLYYEQYF. CDR3 sequence (DNA): TGTGCCAGCAGCGTAGGTAGCGGGCTTTACTACGAGCAGTACTTC.